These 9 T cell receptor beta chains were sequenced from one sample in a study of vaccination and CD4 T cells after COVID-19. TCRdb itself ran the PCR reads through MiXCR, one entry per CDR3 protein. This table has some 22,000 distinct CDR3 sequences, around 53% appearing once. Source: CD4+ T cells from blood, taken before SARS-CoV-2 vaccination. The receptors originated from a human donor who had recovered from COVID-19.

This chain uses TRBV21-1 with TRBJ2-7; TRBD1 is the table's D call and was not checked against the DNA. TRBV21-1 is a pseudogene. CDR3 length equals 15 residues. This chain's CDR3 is CASSLSLAGPYEQYF. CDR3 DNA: TGTGCCAGCAGCCTTTCTTTGGCCGGGCCCTACGAGCAGTACTTC.

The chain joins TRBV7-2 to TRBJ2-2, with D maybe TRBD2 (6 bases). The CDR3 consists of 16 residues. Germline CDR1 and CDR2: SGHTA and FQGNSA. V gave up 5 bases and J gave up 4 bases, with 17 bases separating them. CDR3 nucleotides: TGTGCCAGCAGCGCTCCCTGGGGGGTTGGCACCGGGGAGCTGTTTTTT. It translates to CASSAPWGVGTGELFF.

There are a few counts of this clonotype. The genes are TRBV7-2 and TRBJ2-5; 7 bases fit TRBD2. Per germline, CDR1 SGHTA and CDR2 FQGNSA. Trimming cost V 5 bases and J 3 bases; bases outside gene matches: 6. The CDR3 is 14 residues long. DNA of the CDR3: TGTGCCAGCAGCCCCCCCGGGGGGAAAGAGACCCAGTACTTC. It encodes CASSPPGGKETQYF.

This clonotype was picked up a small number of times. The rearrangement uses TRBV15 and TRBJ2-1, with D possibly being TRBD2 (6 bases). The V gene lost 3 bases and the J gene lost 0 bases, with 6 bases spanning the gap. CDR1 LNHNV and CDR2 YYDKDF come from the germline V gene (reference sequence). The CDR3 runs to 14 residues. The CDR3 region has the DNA TGTGCCACCAGCAGCGGGAGCTCCTACAATGAGCAGTTCTTC. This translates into CATSSGSSYNEQFF.

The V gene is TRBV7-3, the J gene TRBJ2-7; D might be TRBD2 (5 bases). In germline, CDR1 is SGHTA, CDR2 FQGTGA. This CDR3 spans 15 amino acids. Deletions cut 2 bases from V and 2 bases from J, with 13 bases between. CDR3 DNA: TGTGCCAGCAGCTTAGGGTCCGGGAAGGCCTACGAGCAGTACTTC. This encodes CASSLGSGKAYEQYF.

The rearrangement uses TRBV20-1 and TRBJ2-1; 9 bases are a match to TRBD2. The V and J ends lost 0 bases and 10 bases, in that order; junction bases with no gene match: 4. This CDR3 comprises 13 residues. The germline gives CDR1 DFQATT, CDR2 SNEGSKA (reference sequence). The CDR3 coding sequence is TGCAGTGCTAGAGATAGGCTAGCGGGAGAGCAGTTCTTC. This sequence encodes CSARDRLAGEQFF.

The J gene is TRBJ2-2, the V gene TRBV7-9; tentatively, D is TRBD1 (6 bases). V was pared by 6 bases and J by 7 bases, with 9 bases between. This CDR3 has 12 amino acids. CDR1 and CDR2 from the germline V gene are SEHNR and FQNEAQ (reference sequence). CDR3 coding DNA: TGTGCCAGCAGGAGGGGGAGCGGGGAGCTGTTTTTT. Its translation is CASRRGSGELFF.

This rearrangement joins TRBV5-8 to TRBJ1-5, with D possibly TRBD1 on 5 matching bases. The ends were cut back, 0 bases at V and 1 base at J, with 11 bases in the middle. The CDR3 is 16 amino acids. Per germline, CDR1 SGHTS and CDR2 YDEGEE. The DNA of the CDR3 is TGTGCCAGCAGCTTGGGAAGGGGCTGGAGCAATCAGCCCCAGCATTTT. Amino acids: CASSLGRGWSNQPQHF. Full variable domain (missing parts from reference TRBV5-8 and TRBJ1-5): EAGVTQSPTHLIKTRGQQATLRCSPISGHTSVYWYQQALGLGLQFLLWYDEGEERNRGNFPPRFSGRQFPNYSSELNVNALELEDSALYLCASSLGRGWSNQPQHFGDGTRLSIL.

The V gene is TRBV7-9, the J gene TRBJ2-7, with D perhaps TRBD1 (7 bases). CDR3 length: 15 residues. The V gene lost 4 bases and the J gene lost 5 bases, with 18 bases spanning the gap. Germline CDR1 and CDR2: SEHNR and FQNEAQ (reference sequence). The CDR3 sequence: CASSSQGGIGNEQYF. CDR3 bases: TGTGCCAGCAGCTCGCAGGGGGGAATTGGCAACGAGCAGTACTTC.